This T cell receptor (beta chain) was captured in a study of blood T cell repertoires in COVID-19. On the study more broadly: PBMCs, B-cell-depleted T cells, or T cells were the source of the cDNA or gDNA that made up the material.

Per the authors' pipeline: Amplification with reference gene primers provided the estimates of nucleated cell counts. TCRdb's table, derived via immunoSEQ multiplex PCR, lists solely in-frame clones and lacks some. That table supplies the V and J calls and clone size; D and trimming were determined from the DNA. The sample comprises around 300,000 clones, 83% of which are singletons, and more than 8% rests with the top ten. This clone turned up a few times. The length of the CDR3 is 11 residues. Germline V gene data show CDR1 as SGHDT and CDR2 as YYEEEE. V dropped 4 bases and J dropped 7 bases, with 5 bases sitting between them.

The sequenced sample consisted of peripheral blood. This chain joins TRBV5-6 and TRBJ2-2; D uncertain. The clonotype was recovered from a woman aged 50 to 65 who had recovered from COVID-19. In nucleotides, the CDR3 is TGTGCCAGCAGCAGCTTCGGGGAGCTGTTTTTT. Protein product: CASSSFGELFF.